The 20 T cell receptor beta chains in this list originate from one sample, sequenced in a study of T-cell memory formation after mild COVID-19. TCRdb ran MiXCR on the 5' RACE reads and lists one entry per CDR3 protein. Among about 400,000 distinct CDR3 sequences listed, 18% were seen once. The sequenced sample consisted of PBMCs or a T cell subset sorted from them (not recorded which). These receptors came from a man aged 18 to 30 who had mild COVID-19 (a few samples of this study predate the infection). Cell type and time point are not known.

This clonotype has only a few counts. The chain has TRBV7-2 and TRBJ1-6, with a tentative D call TRBD1 (5 bases). Germline loops: CDR1 SGHTA, CDR2 FQGNSA. The V and J ends lost 1 base and 7 bases respectively, with 8 bases between them. The CDR3 sequence is 14 residues long. CDR3 nucleotides: TGTGCCAGCAGCTTAGAGAGGACAAATTCACCCCTCCACTTT. This gives the protein CASSLERTNSPLHF.

This clonotype was seen at least ten times. This chain joins TRBV6-5 and TRBJ2-2, with a tentative D call TRBD1 (6 bases). The CDR3 spans 17 residues. Germline assignment: CDR1 MNHEY and CDR2 SVGAGI. V shed 0 bases and J shed 3 bases, with 14 bases lying between them. CDR3 in amino acids: CASSYSPRGADTGELFF. In DNA, the CDR3 is TGTGCCAGCAGTTACTCCCCCAGGGGTGCGGACACCGGGGAGCTGTTTTTT.

This clonotype was counted between two and nine times. The chain combines TRBV12-3 or TRBV12-4 with TRBJ2-2; TRBD1 might be the D (5 bases). Deletions cut 7 bases from V and 5 bases from J, with 11 bases between. The CDR3 loop spans 13 amino acids. The CDR3 DNA reads as TGTGCCAGCACGCAGGGTGGGACCGGGGAGCTGTTTTTT. Its translation is CASTQGGTGELFF.

This clonotype was seen a handful of times. V and J are TRBV15 and TRBJ2-3, with 8 bases fitting TRBD2. In germline, CDR1 is LNHNV, CDR2 YYDKDF (reference sequence). Trimming took 0 bases from V and 0 from J; bases not matched to a gene: 8. The CDR3 totals 18 residues. The CDR3 region is CATSRDQGGGPSTDTQYF. The CDR3 DNA sequence: TGTGCCACCAGCAGAGATCAAGGCGGGGGGCCAAGCACAGATACGCAGTATTTT.

The chain is built from TRBV18 and TRBJ1-3; D ambiguous. The V end was cut by 5 bases, the J end by 0 bases, with 8 bases between. Germline CDR1 is KGHSH and CDR2 is LQKENI. The CDR3 loop spans 14 amino acids. Here the CDR3 DNA reads TGTGCCAGCTCATCGGCCAACTCTGGAAACACCATATATTTT. It encodes CASSSANSGNTIYF. Filled out from reference TRBV18 and TRBJ1-3, the complete variable domain reads NAGVMQNPRHLVRRRGQEARLRCSPMKGHSHVYWYRQLPEEGLKFMVYLQKENIIDESGMPKERFSAEFPKEGPSILRIQQVVRGDSAAYFCASSSANSGNTIYFGEGSWLTVV.

The chain joins TRBV29-1 to TRBJ2-7, with 11 bases lining up with TRBD2. V was clipped by 6 bases and J by 9 bases; unmatched bases: 13. In germline, CDR1 is SQVTM, CDR2 ANQGSEA. The CDR3 runs 14 residues. CDR3 in amino acids: CSVVGVSGRAWQYF. CDR3 nucleotides: TGCAGCGTGGTGGGGGTTAGCGGGAGGGCCTGGCAGTACTTC.

This chain uses TRBV18 with TRBJ1-5; D is possibly TRBD1 (6 bases). This CDR3 has 16 amino acids. Germline values: CDR1 KGHSH, CDR2 LQKENI. V lost 2 bases and J lost 7, with 18 bases in between. The chain's CDR3 is CASSPASTVQGQPQHF. CDR3 sequence (DNA): TGTGCCAGCTCACCAGCTAGTACGGTACAGGGCCAGCCCCAGCATTTT.

The chain employs TRBV25-1 and TRBJ1-2; perhaps TRBD1 as D (5 bases). CDR3 size: 15 residues. Deletions cut 3 bases from V and 2 bases from J, with 13 bases between. CDR1 and CDR2 from the germline V gene are MGHDK and SYGVNS. This chain's CDR3 is CASSEYWGGNYGYTF. The CDR3 region has the DNA TGTGCCAGCAGTGAGTACTGGGGCGGAAACTATGGCTACACCTTC.

This clonotype was seen repeatedly, ten times or more. The chain joins TRBV20-1 to TRBJ2-1; 8 nucleotides line up with TRBD2. With V trimmed by 0 bases and J by 5 bases, 6 bases remained unmatched. Germline CDR1 DFQATT, CDR2 SNEGSKA (reference sequence). There are 15 residues in the CDR3. The CDR3 DNA follows: TGCAGTGCTAGAGAGACGGGGGGGAGGGACAATGAGCAGTTCTTC. Its protein product is CSARETGGRDNEQFF.

This clonotype was detected many times. This chain links TRBV12-3 or TRBV12-4 with TRBJ1-5; the match to TRBD1 covers 7 bases. CDR3 size: 13 residues. With V trimmed by 3 bases and J by 7 bases, 3 bases remained unmatched. This CDR3 reads CASSLAGGQPQHF. The DNA for the CDR3 is TGTGCCAGCAGTTTGGCAGGGGGGCAGCCCCAGCATTTT.

This clonotype turned up a few times. The chain joins TRBV19 to TRBJ2-1; D may match TRBD1 or TRBD2 (5 bases each). Per germline, CDR1 LNHDA and CDR2 SQIVND (reference sequence). The CDR3 totals 16 residues. Trimming took 3 bases from V and 9 from J, leaving 21 bases between them. CDR3 DNA sequence: TGTGCCAGTAGTATGCCCGCTGACTGGGCGAGGGGTGAGCAGTTCTTC. Protein product: CASSMPADWARGEQFF.

This clonotype was picked up a small number of times. This chain joins TRBV7-2 and TRBJ1-1; 7 positions agree with TRBD1. The V gene's germline CDR1 is SGHTA and CDR2 FQGNSA. V was pared by 2 bases and J by 5 bases, with 8 bases of the junction left unmatched. The CDR3 contains 15 residues. DNA for the CDR3: TGTGCCAGCAGCTTAAACCCGACAGGGACGACTGAAGCTTTCTTT. Its protein is CASSLNPTGTTEAFF.

This clonotype turned up a few times. This chain connects TRBV5-1 to TRBJ2-3; D possibly corresponds to TRBD2 (6 bases). This CDR3 has 14 residues. From germline, CDR1 is SGHRS and CDR2 YFSETQ. The germline V and J ends were trimmed by 5 bases and 2 bases, with 12 bases remaining between them. The DNA for the CDR3 is TGCGCCAGCAGAGTACTAGCTGCCACAGATACGCAGTATTTT. It translates to CASRVLAATDTQYF.

V gene TRBV24-1 combines with J gene TRBJ2-3, with a possible D match to TRBD1 (5 bases). Germline CDR1 KGHDR, CDR2 SFDVKD. The CDR3 is 14 amino acids. V lost 7 bases and J lost 0, with 10 bases in between. CDR3 sequence reads: CATSAGMSTDTQYF. CDR3 DNA sequence: TGTGCCACCAGCGCAGGGATGAGCACAGATACGCAGTATTTT.

V is TRBV12-3 or TRBV12-4 and J is TRBJ2-7; 7 bases fit TRBD1. The CDR3 loop spans 13 amino acids. Germline trimming cut 6 bases from V and 3 bases from J; bases unmatched to any gene: 5. Written as DNA, the CDR3 is TGTGCCAGCAGAGAGACAGGGTACTACGAGCAGTACTTC. Its protein is CASRETGYYEQYF.

The chain joins TRBV5-4 to TRBJ2-1; D possibly corresponds to TRBD1 (5 bases). Germline V gene sequence: CDR1 SGHNT, CDR2 YYREEE (reference sequence). V dropped 3 bases and J dropped 5 bases, with 9 bases sitting between them. The CDR3 consists of 13 residues. CDR3 sequence (DNA): TGTGCCAGCAGCTGGGGCAGGGACAATGAGCAGTTCTTC. This codes for CASSWGRDNEQFF.

The chain recombines TRBV12-3 or TRBV12-4 with TRBJ1-1; TRBD1 is a possible D gene (5 bases). This CDR3 is 15 amino acids long. V was cut by 3 bases and J by 3 bases, with 14 bases left in between. The CDR3 DNA sequence: TGTGCCAGCAGTTTCGGGACCCCCCTGCACACTGAAGCTTTCTTT. Protein product: CASSFGTPLHTEAFF.

This clonotype came up a few times. The rearrangement links TRBV5-1 to TRBJ2-6; no clear D. Trimming removed 0 bases from V and 0 bases from J, with 10 bases in between. Germline-derived CDR1 and CDR2 are SGHRS and YFSETQ. The CDR3 runs to 17 residues. The CDR3 spells CASSLAVSNSGANVLTF. The CDR3 DNA reads TGCGCCAGCAGCTTGGCTGTCAGTAACTCTGGGGCCAACGTCCTGACTTTC. The complete variable domain, with remaining parts taken from reference TRBV5-1 and TRBJ2-6, reads KAGVTQTPRYLIKTRGQQVTLSCSPISGHRSVSWYQQTPGQGLQFLFEYFSETQRNKGNFPGRFSGRQFSNSRSEMNVSTLELGDSALYLCASSLAVSNSGANVLTFGAGSRLTVL.

The V and J genes are TRBV20-1 and TRBJ2-7; 8 bases agree with TRBD2. J lost 0 bases, V lost 6 bases, and 4 bases had no gene match. The CDR3 is made up of 13 amino acids. CDR1 is DFQATT, CDR2 SNEGSKA, per germline (reference sequence). The CDR3 coding sequence is TGCAGTGCCGGGCGGGGGGCCTCCTACGAGCAGTACGTC. Protein product: CSAGRGASYEQYV.

A few counts support this clonotype. The chain carries TRBV7-2 and TRBJ1-5; 8 bases map to TRBD1. The ends lost 4 bases at V and 6 bases at J; junction bases unmatched: 8. Per germline, CDR1 SGHTA and CDR2 FQGNSA. CDR3 length equals 15 residues. In DNA form, the CDR3 reads TGTGCCAGCAGCTCAAACGCAGGGGGCGGTCAGCCCCAGCATTTT. Protein product: CASSSNAGGGQPQHF.